This entry lists 27 T cell receptor beta chains sequenced from one sample in a study of T cell repertoires in cytomegalovirus infection. TCRdb itself ran the reads through MiXCR, one entry per CDR3 protein. Here the sample spans some 920,000 distinct CDR3 sequences, 31% being singletons. These receptors are not linked to any known antigen. The sequences come from cultured CD8+ T cells from PBMCs, collected from culture after CMV antigen stimulation. The receptors were gathered from a human donor in good health (CMV status not recorded). Some clones in this sample may be carry-over from other donors' samples.

The rearrangement joins TRBV6-6 to TRBJ2-1, with D perhaps matching TRBD2 (6 bases). Deletions cut 11 bases from V and 8 bases from J, with 13 bases between. CDR3 length: 11 amino acids. CDR1 and CDR2 from the germline V gene are MNHNY and SVGAGI (reference sequence). The DNA of the CDR3 is TGTGCCGGTCGGGCGGGGCATGAGCAGTTCTTC. Residues: CAGRAGHEQFF.

This clonotype has just a few counts. The CDR3 region is CASSLSGWTGGRYGYTF. The CDR3 nucleotides read TGTGCCAGCAGTTTATCGGGATGGACAGGGGGTCGGTATGGCTACACCTTC. V gene TRBV27 combines with J gene TRBJ1-2; TRBD1 aligns across 10 bases. Germline V gene lookup returns CDR1 MNHEY and CDR2 SMNVEV (reference sequence). After removal of 0 bases from V and 5 bases from J, the junction contained 9 bases not matched to a gene. This CDR3 has 17 residues.

Only a few counts were recorded for this clonotype. V and J are TRBV29-1 and TRBJ1-2; possibly TRBD1 for D (6 bases). The germline gives CDR1 SQVTM, CDR2 ANQGSEA. The CDR3 is 13 amino acids. V was shortened by 1 base and J by 13 bases, with 19 bases between the two germline ends. As DNA, the CDR3 is TGCAGCGTTGAAGTGGAGGCACCGGGACATTGCACCTTC. Protein sequence: CSVEVEAPGHCTF. The full variable domain, completed using reference TRBV29-1 and TRBJ1-2, is SAVISQKPSRDICQRGTSLTIQCQVDSQVTMMFWYRQQPGQSLTLIATANQGSEATYESGFVIDKFPISRPNLTFSTLTVSNMSPEDSSIYLCSVEVEAPGHCTFGSGTRLTVV.

The rearrangement uses TRBV3-1 and TRBJ2-5; 7 bases align to TRBD1. CDR3 length: 15 residues. Per germline, CDR1 LGHDT and CDR2 YNNKEL (reference sequence). V shed 3 bases and J 1 base; nucleotides not matched to a gene: 5. CDR3 region: CASSQYRGRQETQYF. Written as DNA, the CDR3 is TGTGCCAGCAGCCAGTACAGGGGCCGCCAAGAGACCCAGTACTTC.

This clonotype was observed a handful of times. The chain employs TRBV7-9 and TRBJ2-5, with D uncertain. V was shortened by 4 bases and J by 3 bases, with 15 bases between the two germline ends. The CDR3 extends over 15 amino acids. The V gene's germline CDR1 is SEHNR and CDR2 FQNEAQ (reference sequence). CDR3 protein: CASSWGWRGEETQYF. For the CDR3, the DNA is TGTGCCAGCAGCTGGGGTTGGCGCGGTGAAGAGACCCAGTACTTC.

Only one count was recorded for this clonotype. Mismatch with germline at one junction end may stem from a read error. This chain connects TRBV7-8 to TRBJ2-1, with D perhaps TRBD1 (5 bases). CDR1 is SGHVS, CDR2 FQNEAQ, per germline. The CDR3 has 15 residues. The CDR3 sequence is CASSVMTEAYNKQFF. CDR3 nucleotide sequence: TGTGCCAGCAGCGTTATGACAGAGGCCTACAATAAGCAGTTCTTC. Full variable domain (rest looked up from reference TRBV7-8 and TRBJ2-1): GAGVSQSPRYKVAKRGQDVALRCDPISGHVSLFWYQQALGQGPEFLTYFQNEAQLDKSGLPSDRFFAERPEGSVSTLKIQRTQQEDSAVYLCASSVMTEAYNKQFFGPGTRLTVL.

The gene calls are TRBV6-2 or TRBV6-3 and TRBJ2-3; 7 positions match TRBD1. J lost 3 bases, V lost 4 bases, and 1 base had no gene match. The CDR3 is 13 amino acids. CDR1 MNHEY and CDR2 SVGEGT come from the germline V gene. The DNA of the CDR3 is TGTGCCAGCAGTTGGGGACAGACAGATACGCAGTATTTT. It is translated as CASSWGQTDTQYF.

The chain has TRBV4-1 and TRBJ1-5, with D tentatively TRBD1 (6 bases). This CDR3 spans 16 amino acids. Trimming removed 0 bases from V and 6 bases from J, with 15 bases in between. Germline values: CDR1 MGHRA, CDR2 YSYEKL. The CDR3 bases are TGCGCCAGCAGCCAAGATAACAGGGCTATCCTTCAGCCCCAGCATTTT. It codes for CASSQDNRAILQPQHF.

The J gene is TRBJ2-3, the V gene TRBV11-2; D remains ambiguous. This CDR3 contains 15 residues. Looked up from germline, CDR1 is SGHAT and CDR2 is FQNNGV. V was shortened by 4 bases and J by 4 bases, with 15 bases between the two germline ends. CDR3 sequence reads: CASSSSRLPPDTQYF. CDR3 bases: TGTGCCAGCAGCTCCTCTCGGCTCCCCCCAGATACGCAGTATTTT.

This clonotype was seen only a few times. The chain uses TRBV6-1 and TRBJ2-2, with D maybe TRBD1 (6 bases). The CDR3 is 14 amino acids. The V end was cut by 8 bases, the J end by 3 bases, with 13 bases between. Looked up from germline, CDR1 is MNHNS and CDR2 is SASEGT. The CDR3 DNA is TGTGCCAGCTCAACAGGGATTTACACCGGGGAGCTGTTTTTT. It encodes CASSTGIYTGELFF.

The J gene is TRBJ1-1, the V gene TRBV6-5, with 11 bases matching TRBD1. Losses at the gene ends were 6 bases for V and 0 bases for J; bases not matched to a gene: 9. The germline V gene encodes CDR1 MNHEY and CDR2 SVGAGI. This CDR3 comprises 17 residues. The chain's CDR3 is CASRVRDRGDLNTEAFF. The CDR3 DNA reads TGTGCCAGCAGGGTCCGGGACAGGGGGGATTTGAACACTGAAGCTTTCTTT.

The gene calls are TRBV5-6 and TRBJ2-5; D is ambiguous. Trimming shortened V by 4 bases and J by 6 bases, and 16 bases separated the two germline ends. Germline CDR1 is SGHDT and CDR2 is YYEEEE. The CDR3 has 14 amino acids. This CDR3 reads CASSLGSSRKTQYF. Written as DNA, the CDR3 is TGTGCCAGCAGCCTGGGGTCCTCGAGGAAGACCCAGTACTTC.

The CDR3 DNA is TGCGCCACCTGGGACAGGGGTTACAATGAGCAGTTCTTC. Translated: CATWDRGYNEQFF. V usage is TRBV10-2 and J usage is TRBJ2-1, with 10 nucleotides matching TRBD1. Trimming took 10 bases from V and 4 from J; bases not matched to a gene: 4. Germline-derived CDR1 and CDR2 are WSHSY and SAAADI. The CDR3 has 13 residues.

The chain couples TRBV7-9 to TRBJ1-1, with D unresolved. The CDR3 loop spans 14 amino acids. V was pared by 6 bases and J by 4 bases, with 15 bases between. CDR1 is SEHNR and CDR2 is FQNEAQ in the germline V gene (reference sequence). This CDR3 reads CASRDGDPGTEAFF. CDR3 in DNA: TGTGCCAGCAGGGACGGAGACCCTGGCACTGAAGCTTTCTTT.

This clonotype was counted between two and nine times. A read error may produce the germline difference seen at one junction end. CDR3 DNA: TGTGCTAGCAGCTTAGAACTACGAGGGGACAATGAGCAGTTCTTC. This translates into CASSLELRGDNEQFF. The chain couples TRBV7-7 to TRBJ2-1; D possibly uses TRBD1 or TRBD2 (5 bases each). The CDR3 has 15 amino acids. CDR1 is SSHAT, CDR2 FNYEAQ, per germline (reference sequence).

This clonotype was counted ten times or more. V usage is TRBV2 and J usage is TRBJ1-1, with D possibly being TRBD1 (6 bases). This CDR3 has 12 amino acids. Trimming stripped 6 bases from V and 4 bases from J, with 9 bases between. CDR1 is SNHLY, CDR2 FYNNEI, per germline. The CDR3 is CASRGGTTEAFF. DNA for the CDR3: TGTGCCAGCAGAGGGGGAACCACTGAAGCTTTCTTT.

This rearrangement joins TRBV19 to TRBJ1-1; D gene unclear. Per the germline V gene, CDR1 is LNHDA and CDR2 is SQIVND (reference sequence). Trimming removed 3 bases at V and 2 bases at J, with 7 bases between. The CDR3 is 13 residues long. Here the CDR3 DNA reads TGTGCCAGTAGTATGGTGAGAAACACTGAAGCTTTCTTT. Translated, it gives CASSMVRNTEAFF.

The chain joins TRBV6-5 to TRBJ2-5; D unclear. The CDR3 extends over 14 amino acids. V was clipped by 2 bases and J by 4 bases, with 11 bases between them. Germline V lookup: CDR1 MNHEY, CDR2 SVGAGI. The DNA of the CDR3 is TGTGCCAGCAGTTACGGTCCTAGGGCAGAGACCCAGTACTTC. This encodes CASSYGPRAETQYF.

This clonotype was recorded at least ten times. The chain employs TRBV7-2 and TRBJ2-1; D gene uncertain. The V gene lost 0 bases and the J gene lost 9 bases, with 6 bases spanning the gap. The CDR3 sequence is 12 residues long. Looked up from germline, CDR1 is SGHTA and CDR2 is FQGNSA. The CDR3 nucleotides are TGTGCCAGCAGCTTAGCCAGATCTGAGCAGTTCTTC. It translates to CASSLARSEQFF.

The gene calls are TRBV7-8 and TRBJ2-5; TRBD2 aligns across 10 bases. The CDR3 runs 18 residues. Germline CDR1 and CDR2: SGHVS and FQNEAQ. With 5 bases clipped from V and 5 bases from J, the junction kept 17 bases outside the gene matches. The CDR3 loop is CASSLEASGGQIWETQYF. In DNA, the CDR3 is TGTGCCAGCAGCCTAGAGGCTAGCGGGGGCCAAATCTGGGAGACCCAGTACTTC.

The V and J genes are TRBV7-9 and TRBJ2-6; 7 bases align to TRBD1. V lost 6 bases and J lost 3; bases outside the gene matches: 20. CDR1 is SEHNR and CDR2 is FQNEAQ in the germline V gene (reference sequence). The length of the CDR3 is 20 residues. CDR3 coding DNA: TGTGCCAGCAGTAGAAAGAAACCGGGACAGCGCTATTATGGGGCCAACGTCCTGACTTTC. Its translation is CASSRKKPGQRYYGANVLTF.

The V call is TRBV7-9, the J call TRBJ2-7; D is ambiguous. V lost 1 base, J lost 3 bases, and 10 bases lay in between. CDR3 length: 14 residues. CDR1 is SEHNR and CDR2 is FQNEAQ in the germline V gene (reference sequence). The CDR3 DNA is TGTGCCAGCAGCTTAGAGGCAGAAGACTACGAGCAGTACTTC. As protein: CASSLEAEDYEQYF.

This sequence joins TRBV5-4 and TRBJ2-1; maybe TRBD2 (5 bases). Germline assignment: CDR1 SGHNT and CDR2 YYREEE (reference sequence). Trimming left V 3 bases short and J 4 bases short, with 14 bases between. CDR3 length equals 15 residues. The CDR3: CASSWGSEKYNEQFF. The CDR3 DNA follows: TGTGCCAGCAGCTGGGGTAGCGAGAAATACAATGAGCAGTTCTTC. The full variable domain, completed using reference TRBV5-4 and TRBJ2-1, is ETGVTQSPTHLIKTRGQQVTLRCSSQSGHNTVSWYQQALGQGPQFIFQYYREEENGRGNFPPRFSGLQFPNYSSELNVNALELDDSALYLCASSWGSEKYNEQFFGPGTRLTVL.

Regarding this clonotype: Its ends do not fully match the called genes, so a read error is possible. This chain connects TRBV7-3 to TRBJ2-3; no reliable D call. Germline loops: CDR1 SGHTA, CDR2 FQGTGA. The CDR3 length is 17 residues. In DNA, the CDR3 is TGTGCCAGCAGCCCCAACGCAAGCGATTGGAAAACAGAGACGCAGTATTTT. It yields the protein CASSPNASDWKTETQYF.

The CDR3 here is CASSGGRRTEAFF. The CDR3 DNA reads TGTGCCAGCAGTGGGGGCCGTCGGACTGAAGCTTTCTTT. The chain links TRBV6-1 to TRBJ1-1; TRBD1 might be the D (5 bases). This CDR3 is built from 13 residues. The ends were cut back, 4 bases at V and 5 bases at J, with 11 bases in the middle. Germline V gene data show CDR1 as MNHNS and CDR2 as SASEGT.

J is TRBJ2-1 and V is TRBV4-2; 8 bases line up with TRBD1. V shed 1 base, J shed 5 bases, and the junction held 10 bases outside the gene matches. This CDR3 is built from 17 residues. The germline gives CDR1 LGHNA, CDR2 YNFKEQ. The CDR3 protein is CASSQGQGQGANNEQFF. The DNA for the CDR3 is TGTGCCAGCAGCCAAGGCCAGGGGCAGGGGGCGAACAATGAGCAGTTCTTC.

The rearrangement links TRBV27 to TRBJ2-5, with 10 bases identical to TRBD2. The germline V gene encodes CDR1 MNHEY and CDR2 SMNVEV (reference sequence). The CDR3 is 15 amino acids. Trimming cost V 5 bases and J 5 bases; bases outside gene matches: 8. CDR3 bases: TGTGCCAGCAGTACAGGGACTAGCGTCGGTGAGACCCAGTACTTC. It yields the protein CASSTGTSVGETQYF.